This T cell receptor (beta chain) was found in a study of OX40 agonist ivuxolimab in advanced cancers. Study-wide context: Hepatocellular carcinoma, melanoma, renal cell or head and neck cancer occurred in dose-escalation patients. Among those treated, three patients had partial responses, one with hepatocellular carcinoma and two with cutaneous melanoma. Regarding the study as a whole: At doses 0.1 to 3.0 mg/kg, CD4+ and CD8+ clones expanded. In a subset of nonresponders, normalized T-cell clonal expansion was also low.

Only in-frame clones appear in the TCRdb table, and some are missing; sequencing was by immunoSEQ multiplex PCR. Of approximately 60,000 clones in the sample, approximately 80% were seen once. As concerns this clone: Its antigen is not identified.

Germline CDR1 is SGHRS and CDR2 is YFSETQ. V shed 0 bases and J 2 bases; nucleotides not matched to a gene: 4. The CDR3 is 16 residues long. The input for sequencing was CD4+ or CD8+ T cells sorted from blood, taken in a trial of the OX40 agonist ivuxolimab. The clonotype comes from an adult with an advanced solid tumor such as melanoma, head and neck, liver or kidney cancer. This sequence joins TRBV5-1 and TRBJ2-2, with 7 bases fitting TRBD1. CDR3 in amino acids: CASSLGNRGNTGELFF. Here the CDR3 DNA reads TGCGCCAGCAGCTTGGGGAACAGGGGCAACACCGGGGAGCTGTTTTTT.